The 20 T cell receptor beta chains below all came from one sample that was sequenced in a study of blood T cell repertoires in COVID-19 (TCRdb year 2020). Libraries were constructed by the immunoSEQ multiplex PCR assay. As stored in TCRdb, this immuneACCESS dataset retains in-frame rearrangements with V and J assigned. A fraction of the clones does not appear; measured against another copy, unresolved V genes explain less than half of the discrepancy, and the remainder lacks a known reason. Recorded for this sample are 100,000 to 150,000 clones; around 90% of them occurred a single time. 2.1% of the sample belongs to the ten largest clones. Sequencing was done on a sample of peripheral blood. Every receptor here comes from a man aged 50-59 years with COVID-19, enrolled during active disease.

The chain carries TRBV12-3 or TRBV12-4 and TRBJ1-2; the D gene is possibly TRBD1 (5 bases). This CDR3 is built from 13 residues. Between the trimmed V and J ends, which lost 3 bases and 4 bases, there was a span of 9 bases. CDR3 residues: CASSFDSVYGYTF. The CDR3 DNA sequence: TGTGCCAGCAGTTTTGACAGCGTCTATGGCTACACCTTC.

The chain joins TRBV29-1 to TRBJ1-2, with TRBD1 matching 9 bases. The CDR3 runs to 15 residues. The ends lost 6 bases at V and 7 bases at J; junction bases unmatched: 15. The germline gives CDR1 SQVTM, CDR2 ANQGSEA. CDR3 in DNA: TGCAGCGTCGTATTGGCCCCGGGACAGGGTAGTGGCTACACCTTC. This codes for CSVVLAPGQGSGYTF. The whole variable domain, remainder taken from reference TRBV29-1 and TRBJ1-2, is SAVISQKPSRDICQRGTSLTIQCQVDSQVTMMFWYRQQPGQSLTLIATANQGSEATYESGFVIDKFPISRPNLTFSTLTVSNMSPEDSSIYLCSVVLAPGQGSGYTFGSGTRLTVV.

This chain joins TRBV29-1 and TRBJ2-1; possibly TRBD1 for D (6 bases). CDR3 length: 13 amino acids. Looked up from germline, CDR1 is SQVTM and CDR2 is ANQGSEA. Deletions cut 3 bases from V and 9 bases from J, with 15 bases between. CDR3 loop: CSVERQGNGEQFF. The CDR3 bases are TGCAGCGTTGAGAGGCAGGGGAACGGTGAGCAGTTCTTC.

CDR3 coding DNA: TGTGCCAGCAGCCCACAGGGGGACGACGAGGAGCTGTTTTTT. Its translation is CASSPQGDDEELFF. V usage is TRBV9 and J usage is TRBJ2-2, with 8 nucleotides matching TRBD1. This CDR3 has 14 amino acids. V lost 4 bases, J lost 10 bases, and 9 bases stayed unmatched. Germline V gene data show CDR1 as SGDLS and CDR2 as YYNGEE. The full variable domain, with the rest looked up from reference TRBV9 and TRBJ2-2, is DSGVTQTPKHLITATGQRVTLRCSPRSGDLSVYWYQQSLDQGLQFLIQYYNGEERAKGNILERFSAQQFPDLHSELNLSSLELGDSALYFCASSPQGDDEELFFGEGSRLTVL.

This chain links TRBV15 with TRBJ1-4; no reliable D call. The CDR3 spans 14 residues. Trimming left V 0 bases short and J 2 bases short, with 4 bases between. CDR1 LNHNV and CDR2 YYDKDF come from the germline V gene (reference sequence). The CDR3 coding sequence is TGTGCCACCAGCAGAGACAGGACTAATGAAAAACTGTTTTTT. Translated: CATSRDRTNEKLFF.

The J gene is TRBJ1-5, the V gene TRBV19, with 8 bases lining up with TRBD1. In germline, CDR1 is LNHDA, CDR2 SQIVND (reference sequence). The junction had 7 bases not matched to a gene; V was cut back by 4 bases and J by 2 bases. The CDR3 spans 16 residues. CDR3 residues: CASSRTGNRGNQPQHF. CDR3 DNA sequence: TGTGCCAGTAGTAGGACAGGGAACCGCGGCAATCAGCCCCAGCATTTT.

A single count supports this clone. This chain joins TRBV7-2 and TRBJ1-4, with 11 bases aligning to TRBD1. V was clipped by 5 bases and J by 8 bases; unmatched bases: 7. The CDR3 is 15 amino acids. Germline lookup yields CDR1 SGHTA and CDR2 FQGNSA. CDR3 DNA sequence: TGTGCCAGCAGCGCCACCGGGACAGGGGGAGAAAAACTGTTTTTT. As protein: CASSATGTGGEKLFF.

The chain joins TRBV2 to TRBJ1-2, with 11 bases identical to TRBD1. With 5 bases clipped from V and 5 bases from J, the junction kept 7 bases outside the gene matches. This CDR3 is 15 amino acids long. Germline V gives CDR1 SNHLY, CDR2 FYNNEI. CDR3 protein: CASSIGQGATYGYTF. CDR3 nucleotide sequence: TGTGCCAGCAGTATCGGACAGGGGGCCACTTATGGCTACACCTTC.

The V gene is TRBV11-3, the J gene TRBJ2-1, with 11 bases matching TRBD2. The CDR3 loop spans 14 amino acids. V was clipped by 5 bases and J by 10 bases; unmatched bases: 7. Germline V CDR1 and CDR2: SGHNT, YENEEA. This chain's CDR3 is CASSIGTSGDEQFF. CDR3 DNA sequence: TGTGCCAGCAGCATAGGGACTAGCGGCGACGAGCAGTTCTTC.

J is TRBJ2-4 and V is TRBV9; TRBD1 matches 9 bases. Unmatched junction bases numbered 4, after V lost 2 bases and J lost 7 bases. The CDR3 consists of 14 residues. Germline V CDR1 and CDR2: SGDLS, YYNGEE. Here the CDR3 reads CASSVGDRVNIQYF. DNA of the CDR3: TGTGCCAGCAGCGTGGGGGACAGGGTCAACATTCAGTACTTC.

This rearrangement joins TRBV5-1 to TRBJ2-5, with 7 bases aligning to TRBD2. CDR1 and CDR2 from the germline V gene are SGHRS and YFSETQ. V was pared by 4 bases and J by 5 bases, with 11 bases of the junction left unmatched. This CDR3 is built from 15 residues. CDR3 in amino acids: CASSRPGGGIETQYF. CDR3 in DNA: TGCGCCAGCAGCCGACCGGGGGGAGGCATTGAGACCCAGTACTTC. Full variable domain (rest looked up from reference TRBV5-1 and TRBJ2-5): KAGVTQTPRYLIKTRGQQVTLSCSPISGHRSVSWYQQTPGQGLQFLFEYFSETQRNKGNFPGRFSGRQFSNSRSEMNVSTLELGDSALYLCASSRPGGGIETQYFGPGTRLLVL.

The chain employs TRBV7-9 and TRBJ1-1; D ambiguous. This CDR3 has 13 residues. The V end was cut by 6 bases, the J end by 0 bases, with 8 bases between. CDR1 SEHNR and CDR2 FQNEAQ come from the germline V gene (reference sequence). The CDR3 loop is CASRLPVNTEAFF. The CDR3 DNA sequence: TGTGCCAGCAGACTACCGGTGAACACTGAAGCTTTCTTT.

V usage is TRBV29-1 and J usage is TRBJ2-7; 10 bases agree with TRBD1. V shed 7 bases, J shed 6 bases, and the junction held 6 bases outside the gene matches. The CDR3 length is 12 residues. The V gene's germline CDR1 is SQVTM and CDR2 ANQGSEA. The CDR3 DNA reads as TGCAGCGCTGGACAGGGGGTCGGCGAGCAGTACTTC. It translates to CSAGQGVGEQYF.

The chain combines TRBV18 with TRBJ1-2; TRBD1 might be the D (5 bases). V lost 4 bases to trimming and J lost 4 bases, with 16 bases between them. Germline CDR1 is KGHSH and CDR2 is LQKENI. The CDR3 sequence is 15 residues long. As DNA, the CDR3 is TGTGCCAGCTCACGGCGGGACGATATCGTCTATGGCTACACCTTC. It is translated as CASSRRDDIVYGYTF.

The CDR3 DNA is TGTGCCACCAGCAGAGTAGGTAGCGGGAGGGAAAAAGAGACCCAGTACTTC. Protein sequence: CATSRVGSGREKETQYF. This sequence joins TRBV15 and TRBJ2-5, with TRBD2 matching 11 bases. J gave up 3 bases and V 1 base, and 7 bases lay outside the gene matches. Germline V gives CDR1 LNHNV, CDR2 YYDKDF (reference sequence). The length of the CDR3 is 17 residues.

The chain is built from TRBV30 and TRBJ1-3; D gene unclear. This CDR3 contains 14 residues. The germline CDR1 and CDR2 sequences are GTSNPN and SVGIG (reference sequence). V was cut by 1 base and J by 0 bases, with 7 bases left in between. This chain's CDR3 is CAWSAGSSGNTIYF. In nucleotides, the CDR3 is TGTGCCTGGAGTGCGGGTTCCTCTGGAAACACCATATATTTT.

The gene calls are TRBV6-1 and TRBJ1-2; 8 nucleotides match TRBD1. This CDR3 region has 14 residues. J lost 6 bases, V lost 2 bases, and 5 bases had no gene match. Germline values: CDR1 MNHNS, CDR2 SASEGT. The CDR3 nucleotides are TGTGCCAGCAGTGAATATTCAGGGGGCGATGGCTACACCTTC. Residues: CASSEYSGGDGYTF.

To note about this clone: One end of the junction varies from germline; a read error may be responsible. The CDR3 bases are TGTGCTAGCAGCCAGACAAATGTCGGAACCGGGGAGCTGTTTTTT. Translation gives CASSQTNVGTGELFF. The chain has TRBV7-7 and TRBJ2-2; D gene uncertain. CDR1 and CDR2 from the germline V gene are SSHAT and FNYEAQ (reference sequence). The CDR3 sequence is 15 residues long.

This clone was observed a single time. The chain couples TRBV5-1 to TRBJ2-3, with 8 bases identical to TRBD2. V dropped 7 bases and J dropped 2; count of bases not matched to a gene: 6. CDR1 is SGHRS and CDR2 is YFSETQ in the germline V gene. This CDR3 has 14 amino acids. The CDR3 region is CASGLAGLTDTQYF. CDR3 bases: TGCGCCAGCGGATTAGCGGGACTCACAGATACGCAGTATTTT. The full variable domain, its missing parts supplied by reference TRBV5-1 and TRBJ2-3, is KAGVTQTPRYLIKTRGQQVTLSCSPISGHRSVSWYQQTPGQGLQFLFEYFSETQRNKGNFPGRFSGRQFSNSRSEMNVSTLELGDSALYLCASGLAGLTDTQYFGPGTRLTVL.

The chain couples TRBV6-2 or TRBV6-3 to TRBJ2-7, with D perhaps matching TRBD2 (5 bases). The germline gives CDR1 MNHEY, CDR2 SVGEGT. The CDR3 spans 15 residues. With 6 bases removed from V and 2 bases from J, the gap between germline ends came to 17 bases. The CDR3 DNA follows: TGTGCCAGCAGCCCAGCGGACTTCTCCACCTACGAGCAGTACTTC. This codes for CASSPADFSTYEQYF.